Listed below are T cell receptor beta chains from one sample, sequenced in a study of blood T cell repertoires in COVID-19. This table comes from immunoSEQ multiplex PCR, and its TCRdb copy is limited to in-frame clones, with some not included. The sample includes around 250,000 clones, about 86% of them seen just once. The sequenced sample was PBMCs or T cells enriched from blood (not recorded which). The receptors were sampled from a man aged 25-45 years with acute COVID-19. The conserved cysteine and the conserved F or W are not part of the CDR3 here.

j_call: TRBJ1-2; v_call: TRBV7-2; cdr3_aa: AIPYRGTNYGYT
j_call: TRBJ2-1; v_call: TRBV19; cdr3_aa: ATSLGPGDEQF
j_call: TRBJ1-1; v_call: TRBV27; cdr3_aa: ASRTGGTEAF
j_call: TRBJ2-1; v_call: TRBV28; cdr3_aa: ASSYRGSYNEQF
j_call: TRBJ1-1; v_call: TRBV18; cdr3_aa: ASSPARSNTEAF
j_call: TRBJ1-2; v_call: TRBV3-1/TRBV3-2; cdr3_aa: ASSQARGYT
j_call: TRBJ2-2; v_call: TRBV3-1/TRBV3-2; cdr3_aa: ASSLPGGGGPPNTGELF
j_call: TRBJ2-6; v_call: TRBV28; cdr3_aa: ASSYGPLGANVLT
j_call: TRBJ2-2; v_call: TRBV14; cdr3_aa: ASSPSGRGGPGGELF
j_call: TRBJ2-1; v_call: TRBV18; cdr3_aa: ASSPRTGGNEQF
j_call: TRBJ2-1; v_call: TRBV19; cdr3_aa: ASRLAPNGRGEQF
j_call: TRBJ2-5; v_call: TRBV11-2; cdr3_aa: ASTRSGRLETQY
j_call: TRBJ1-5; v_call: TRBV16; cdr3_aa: ASSQNGRNQPQH
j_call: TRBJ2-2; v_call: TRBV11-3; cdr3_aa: ASSQGTGGSGELF
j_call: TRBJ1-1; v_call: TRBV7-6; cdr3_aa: ASTLPRGEAF
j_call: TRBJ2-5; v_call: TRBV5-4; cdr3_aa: ATKPVTGGSETQY
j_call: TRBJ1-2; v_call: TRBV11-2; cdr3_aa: ASSPPGQGAFRAYGYT
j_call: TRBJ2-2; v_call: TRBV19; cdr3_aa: ASSIVLAGHHPISELF
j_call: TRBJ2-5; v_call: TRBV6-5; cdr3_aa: ASRETGGQETQY
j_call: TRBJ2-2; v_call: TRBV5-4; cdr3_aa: ASSPKGRETGELF
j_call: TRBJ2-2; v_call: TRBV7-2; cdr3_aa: ASSLLGELF
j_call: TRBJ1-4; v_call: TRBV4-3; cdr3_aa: ASSPSTSGQGEKLF
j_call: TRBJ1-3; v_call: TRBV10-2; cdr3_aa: ASSVGRRSGNTIY
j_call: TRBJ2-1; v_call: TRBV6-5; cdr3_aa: ASSFPGTGLQF
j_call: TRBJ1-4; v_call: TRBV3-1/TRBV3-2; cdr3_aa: ATTGGSEKLF
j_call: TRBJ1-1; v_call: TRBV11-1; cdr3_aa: ASSLGQGGFEAF
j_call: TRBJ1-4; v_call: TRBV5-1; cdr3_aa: ASSPLTNEKLF
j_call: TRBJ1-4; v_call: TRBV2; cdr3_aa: ASRKDWNEKLF
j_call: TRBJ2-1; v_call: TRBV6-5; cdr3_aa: ASSWYRGQVEQF
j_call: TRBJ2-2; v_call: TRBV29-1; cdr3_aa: SVAEGGGELF
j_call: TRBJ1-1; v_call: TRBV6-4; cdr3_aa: ASKREAMNTEAF
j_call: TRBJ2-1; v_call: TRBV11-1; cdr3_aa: ASSVLSSYNEQF
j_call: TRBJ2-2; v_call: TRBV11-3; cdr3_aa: ASSLIGGGTGELF
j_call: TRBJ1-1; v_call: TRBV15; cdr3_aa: ATSRWQEGEAF
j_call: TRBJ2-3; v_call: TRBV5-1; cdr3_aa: ASSSQRGGSDTQY
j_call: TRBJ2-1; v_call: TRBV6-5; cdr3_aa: ASGLISYNEQF
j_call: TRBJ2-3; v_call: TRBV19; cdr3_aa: ASSWVAGRTTDTQY
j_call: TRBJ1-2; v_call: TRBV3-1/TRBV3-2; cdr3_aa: ASSQAMDRVKGYT
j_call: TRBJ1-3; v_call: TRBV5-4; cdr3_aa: ASSSQGRPSGNTIY